The sequence of this TCR beta chain was determined in a study of blood T cell repertoires in COVID-19. Study details: The United States, Italy and Spain supplied acute and convalescent COVID-19 samples.

Original data processing: Nucleated cell number was recorded as an estimate derived from reference gene primer amplification. Repertoires were generated with immunoSEQ multiplex PCR, while TCRdb's copy carries only in-frame clones and drops some. V and J calls and clone size are given by that table; D and trimming were obtained from the DNA. The sample lists some 200,000 clones; over 75% were seen once. Germline loops: CDR1 SGHAT, CDR2 FQNNGV. V lost 5 bases and J lost 4; bases outside the gene matches: 20. CDR3 length: 19 amino acids. Those enrolled in Seattle joined during active infection and were followed longitudinally afterward.

This chain links TRBV11-2 with TRBJ1-1, with 9 positions matching TRBD1. Sequenced input: peripheral blood. This clonotype was obtained from a woman in her seventies with COVID-19, enrolled during active disease. The CDR3 protein is CASSPRGSTGGSGSTEAFF. DNA for the CDR3: TGTGCCAGCAGCCCACGCGGGTCCACAGGGGGCTCCGGGAGCACTGAAGCTTTCTTT.